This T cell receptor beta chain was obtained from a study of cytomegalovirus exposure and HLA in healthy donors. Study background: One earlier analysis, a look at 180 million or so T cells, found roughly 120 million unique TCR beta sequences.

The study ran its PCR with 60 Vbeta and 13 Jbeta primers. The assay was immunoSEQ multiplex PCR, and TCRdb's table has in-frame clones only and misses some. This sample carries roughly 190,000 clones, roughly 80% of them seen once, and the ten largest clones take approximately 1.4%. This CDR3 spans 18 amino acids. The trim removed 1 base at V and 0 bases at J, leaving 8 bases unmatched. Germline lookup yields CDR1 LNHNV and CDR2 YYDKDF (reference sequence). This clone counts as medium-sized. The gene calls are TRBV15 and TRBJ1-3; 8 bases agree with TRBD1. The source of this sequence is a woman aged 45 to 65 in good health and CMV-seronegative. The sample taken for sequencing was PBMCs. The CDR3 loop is CATSRVDRDLFSGNTIYF. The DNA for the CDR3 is TGTGCCACCAGCAGAGTGGACAGGGACCTTTTCTCTGGAAACACCATATATTTT.